This paragraph covers one T cell receptor beta chain sequence. This sample is part of a study of technical replicates of blood from a handful of donors. The CDR3 is 18 residues long. V was pared by 4 bases and J by 3 bases, with 25 bases between. The V gene's germline CDR1 is GTSNPN and CDR2 SVGIG (reference sequence). Profiled with immunoSEQ multiplex PCR; TCRdb holds only in-frame clones, not every one. The sample includes 53,000 or so clones, 70% to 90% of them seen just once. Sequenced material: PBMCs. This TCR was recovered from a human donor in good health. Some clones in this sample may be carry-over from other donors' samples. The rearrangement uses TRBV30 and TRBJ1-3; D may be TRBD1 (5 bases). Here the CDR3 DNA reads TGTGCCTGGACCGATATTGGGGCAGTAAGGGGAAGTGGAAACACCATATATTTT. Amino acids: CAWTDIGAVRGSGNTIYF.